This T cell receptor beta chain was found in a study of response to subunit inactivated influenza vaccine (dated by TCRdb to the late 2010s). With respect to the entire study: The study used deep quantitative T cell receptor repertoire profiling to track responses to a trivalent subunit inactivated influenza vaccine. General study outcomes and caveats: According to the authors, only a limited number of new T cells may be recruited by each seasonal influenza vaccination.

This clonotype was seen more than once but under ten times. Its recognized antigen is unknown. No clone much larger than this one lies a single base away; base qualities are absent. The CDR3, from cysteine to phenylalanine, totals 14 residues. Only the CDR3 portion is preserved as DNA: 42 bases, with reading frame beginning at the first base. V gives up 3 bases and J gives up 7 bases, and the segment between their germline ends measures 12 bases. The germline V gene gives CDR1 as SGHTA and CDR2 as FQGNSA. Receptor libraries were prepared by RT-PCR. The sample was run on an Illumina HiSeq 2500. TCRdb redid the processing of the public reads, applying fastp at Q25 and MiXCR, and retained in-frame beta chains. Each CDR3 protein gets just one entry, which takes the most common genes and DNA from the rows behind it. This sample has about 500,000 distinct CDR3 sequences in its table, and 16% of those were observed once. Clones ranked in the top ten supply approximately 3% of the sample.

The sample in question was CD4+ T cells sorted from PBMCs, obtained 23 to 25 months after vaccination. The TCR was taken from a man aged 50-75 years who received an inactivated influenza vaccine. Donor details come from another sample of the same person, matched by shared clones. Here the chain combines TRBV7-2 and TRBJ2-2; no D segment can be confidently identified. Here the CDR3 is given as CASSLTDTGGELFF. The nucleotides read TGTGCCAGCAGCTTGACCGACACTGGCGGGGAGCTGTTTTTT.